The 8 T cell receptor beta chains listed next were all sequenced from one sample in a study of cytomegalovirus exposure and HLA in healthy donors. Generated by immunoSEQ multiplex PCR, the TCRdb table keeps only in-frame clones and is missing some. Here the sample spans roughly 77,000 clones, 85% to 95% being singletons. The sample consisted of PBMCs. The receptors were sampled from a woman aged 18-29 years in good health and CMV-seronegative.

This clone came up a few times. This sequence joins TRBV6-4 and TRBJ2-3; possible D gene TRBD2, 7 bases. The CDR3 is 14 amino acids. Germline V lookup: CDR1 MRHNA, CDR2 SNTAGT. Trimming stripped 8 bases from V and 2 bases from J, with 14 bases between. CDR3 amino acids: CASGGGGDTDTQYF. CDR3 nucleotide sequence: TGTGCCAGCGGGGGGGGCGGAGACACAGATACGCAGTATTTT.

J is TRBJ1-1 and V is TRBV27; 10 bases are shared with TRBD1. The CDR3 contains 17 residues. V lost 6 bases to trimming and J lost 4 bases; unmatched junction nucleotides: 14. Germline V gene sequence: CDR1 MNHEY, CDR2 SMNVEV (reference sequence). The CDR3 spells CASSMGVVGQGLTEAFF. CDR3 bases: TGTGCCAGCAGCATGGGGGTGGTGGGACAGGGGCTCACTGAAGCTTTCTTT.

The V gene is TRBV6-1, the J gene TRBJ1-2; maybe TRBD1 (5 bases). The germline V and J ends were trimmed by 2 bases and 8 bases, with 12 bases remaining between them. The CDR3 has 13 residues. CDR1 is MNHNS, CDR2 SASEGT, per germline. The CDR3 nucleotides are TGTGCCAGCAGTGAAACAACAGGAGTGGGCTACACCTTC. It specifies CASSETTGVGYTF.

The chain has TRBV27 and TRBJ1-2; TRBD1 matches at 9 bases. CDR3 length: 15 residues. J lost 4 bases, V lost 3 bases, and 6 bases had no gene match. Germline V gene sequence: CDR1 MNHEY, CDR2 SMNVEV (reference sequence). CDR3 loop: CASSLHRGRGYGYTF. CDR3 sequence (DNA): TGTGCCAGCAGTTTGCACAGGGGGCGAGGCTATGGCTACACCTTC.

The chain couples TRBV5-1 to TRBJ2-7, with TRBD1 identical over 7 bases. Germline loops: CDR1 SGHRS, CDR2 YFSETQ. J was trimmed by 0 bases and V by 0 bases; bases with no gene match: 3. The CDR3 has 15 amino acids. The CDR3 is CASSLVPGGSYEQYF. CDR3 bases: TGCGCCAGCAGCTTGGTGCCAGGGGGCTCCTACGAGCAGTACTTC. The whole variable domain, filled in from reference TRBV5-1 and TRBJ2-7, reads KAGVTQTPRYLIKTRGQQVTLSCSPISGHRSVSWYQQTPGQGLQFLFEYFSETQRNKGNFPGRFSGRQFSNSRSEMNVSTLELGDSALYLCASSLVPGGSYEQYFGPGTRLTVT.

In this sample, this clone turned up once. CDR3 bases: TGTGCCAGCAGTTTATTAATTCGTAGGGGCAATGGGGAGCTGTTTTTT. It specifies CASSLLIRRGNGELFF. The chain carries TRBV27 and TRBJ2-2; TRBD1 might be the D (5 bases). V was shortened by 1 base and J by 8 bases, with 17 bases between the two germline ends. The germline V gene encodes CDR1 MNHEY and CDR2 SMNVEV (reference sequence). The CDR3 has 16 residues.

The rearrangement uses TRBV19 and TRBJ2-6; D might be TRBD2 (5 bases). The germline CDR1 and CDR2 sequences are LNHDA and SQIVND (reference sequence). The ends were cut back, 4 bases at V and 0 bases at J, with 22 bases in the middle. This CDR3 spans 20 amino acids. In DNA, the CDR3 is TGTGCCAGTAGTAGCGCCTATGGACGGAGGTCCCTCTCTGGGGCCAACGTCCTGACTTTC. Protein: CASSSAYGRRSLSGANVLTF.

This clone was detected once. The V call is TRBV18, the J call TRBJ2-7, with 11 bases identical to TRBD2. The CDR3 runs 16 residues. The junction had 4 bases not matched to a gene; V was cut back by 3 bases and J by 0 bases. From germline, CDR1 is KGHSH and CDR2 LQKENI. In nucleotides, the CDR3 is TGTGCCAGCTCACCTGACCTAGCGGGGGGCTCCTACGAGCAGTACTTC. This encodes CASSPDLAGGSYEQYF.